This TCR beta chain was recorded in a study of T cell repertoires in cytomegalovirus infection. Study overall: Recently identified HLA-C-restricted CMV epitopes and well-studied HLA-B-restricted CMV epitopes were used by the study. Public TCR beta signatures indicated both CMV infection and matching HLA type. Notes on the study in general: In two of eight donors, the top clonotype was HLA-C-restricted CMV-specific.

TCRdb redid the calling of the reads with MiXCR, one entry per CDR3 protein. The sample has around 900,000 distinct CDR3 sequences, approximately 30% seen once. This clonotype has just a few counts. The antigen remains unidentified. There are 16 residues in the CDR3. Germline assignment: CDR1 MDHEN and CDR2 SYDVKM. V was clipped by 3 bases and J by 2 bases; unmatched bases: 8. This TCR was sampled from a human donor in good health (CMV status not recorded). Some clones in this sample may be carry-over from other donors' samples. The V call is TRBV28, the J call TRBJ2-3; 7 nucleotides line up with TRBD2. The sample consisted of cultured CD8+ T cells from PBMCs, taken from culture after CMV antigen stimulation. The CDR3 sequence is CASSFPTSDPTDTQYF. The CDR3 bases are TGTGCCAGCAGTTTCCCTACTAGCGACCCCACAGATACGCAGTATTTT.